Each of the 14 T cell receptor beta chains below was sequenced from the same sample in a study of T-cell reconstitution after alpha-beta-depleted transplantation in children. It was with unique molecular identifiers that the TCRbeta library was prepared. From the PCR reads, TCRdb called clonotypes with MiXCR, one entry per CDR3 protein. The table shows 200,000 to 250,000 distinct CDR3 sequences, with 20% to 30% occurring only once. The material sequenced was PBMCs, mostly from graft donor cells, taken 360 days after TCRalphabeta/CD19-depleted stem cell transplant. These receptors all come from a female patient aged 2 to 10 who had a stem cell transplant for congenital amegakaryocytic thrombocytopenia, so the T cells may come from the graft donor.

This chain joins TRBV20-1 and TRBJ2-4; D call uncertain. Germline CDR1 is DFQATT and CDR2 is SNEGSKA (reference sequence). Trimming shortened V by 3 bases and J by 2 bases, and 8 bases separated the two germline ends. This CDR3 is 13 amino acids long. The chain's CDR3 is CSASPTTKNIQYF. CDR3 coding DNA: TGCAGTGCTAGCCCGACCACCAAAAACATTCAGTACTTC.

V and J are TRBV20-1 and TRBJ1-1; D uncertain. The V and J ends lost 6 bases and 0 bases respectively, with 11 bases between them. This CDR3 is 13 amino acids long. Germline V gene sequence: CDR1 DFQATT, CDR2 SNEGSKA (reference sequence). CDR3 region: CSARRNLNTEAFF. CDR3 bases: TGCAGTGCGAGACGGAATTTGAACACTGAAGCTTTCTTT.

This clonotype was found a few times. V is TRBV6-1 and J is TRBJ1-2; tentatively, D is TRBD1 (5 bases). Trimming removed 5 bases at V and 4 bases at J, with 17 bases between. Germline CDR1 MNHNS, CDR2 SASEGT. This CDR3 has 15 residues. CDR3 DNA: TGTGCCAGCAGTCCCACCTATGACAGAACCTATGGCTACACCTTC. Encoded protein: CASSPTYDRTYGYTF.

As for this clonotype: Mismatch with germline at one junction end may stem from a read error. The chain's CDR3 is CASSPGHSSDEQYF. The CDR3 DNA is TGTGCCAGCTCACCAGGACACAGCTCCGACGAGCAGTACTTC. The V call is TRBV18, the J call TRBJ2-7; tentative D call: TRBD1 (5 bases). This CDR3 contains 14 residues. Germline CDR1 and CDR2: KGHSH and LQKENI.

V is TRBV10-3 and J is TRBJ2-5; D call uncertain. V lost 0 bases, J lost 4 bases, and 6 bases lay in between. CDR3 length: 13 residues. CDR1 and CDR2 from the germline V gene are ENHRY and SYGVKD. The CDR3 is CAISESNLETQYF. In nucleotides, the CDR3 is TGTGCCATCAGTGAGTCCAATCTAGAGACCCAGTACTTC.

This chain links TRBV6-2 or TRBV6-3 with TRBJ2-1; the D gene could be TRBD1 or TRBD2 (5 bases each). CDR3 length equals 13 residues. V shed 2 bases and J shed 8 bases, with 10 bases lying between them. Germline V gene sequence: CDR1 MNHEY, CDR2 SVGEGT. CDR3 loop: CASSYEGTDEQFF. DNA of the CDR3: TGTGCCAGCAGTTACGAGGGGACGGATGAGCAGTTCTTC.

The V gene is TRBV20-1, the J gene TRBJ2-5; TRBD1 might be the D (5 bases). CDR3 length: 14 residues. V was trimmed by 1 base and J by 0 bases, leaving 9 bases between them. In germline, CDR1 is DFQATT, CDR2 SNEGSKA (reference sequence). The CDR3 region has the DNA TGCAGTGCTAGAGGCGACAGTAACCAAGAGACCCAGTACTTC. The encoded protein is CSARGDSNQETQYF.

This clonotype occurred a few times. This chain's CDR3 is CASSFPSGKSGELFF. The CDR3, as DNA: TGTGCCAGCAGTTTCCCTAGCGGGAAGAGCGGGGAGCTGTTTTTT. The chain links TRBV12-3 or TRBV12-4 to TRBJ2-2; 9 bases align to TRBD2. The J segment lost 7 bases and the V segment lost 3 bases, leaving 6 bases of the junction unmatched. The CDR3 contains 15 residues.

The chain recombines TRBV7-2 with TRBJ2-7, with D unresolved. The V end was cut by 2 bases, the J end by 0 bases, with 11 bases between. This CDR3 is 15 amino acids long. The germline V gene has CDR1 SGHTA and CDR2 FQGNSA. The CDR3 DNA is TGTGCCAGCAGCTTATCCGTAGTAGGCTCCTACGAGCAGTACTTC. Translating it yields CASSLSVVGSYEQYF.

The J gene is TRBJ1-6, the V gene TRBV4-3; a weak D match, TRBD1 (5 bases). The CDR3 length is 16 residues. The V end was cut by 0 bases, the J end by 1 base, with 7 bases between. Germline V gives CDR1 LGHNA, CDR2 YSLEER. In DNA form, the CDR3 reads TGCGCCAGCAGCCAAGAATGGGGGTCCTATAATTCACCCCTCCACTTT. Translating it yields CASSQEWGSYNSPLHF.

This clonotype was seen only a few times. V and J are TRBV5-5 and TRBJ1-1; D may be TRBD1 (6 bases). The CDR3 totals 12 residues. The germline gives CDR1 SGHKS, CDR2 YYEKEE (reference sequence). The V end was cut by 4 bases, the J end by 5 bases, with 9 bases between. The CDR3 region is CASSRGVTEAFF. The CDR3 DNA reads TGTGCCAGCAGCAGGGGGGTAACTGAAGCTTTCTTT.

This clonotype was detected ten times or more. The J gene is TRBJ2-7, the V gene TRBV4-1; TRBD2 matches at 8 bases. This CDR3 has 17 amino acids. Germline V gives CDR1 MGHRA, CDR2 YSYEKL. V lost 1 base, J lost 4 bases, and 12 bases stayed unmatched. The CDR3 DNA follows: TGCGCCAGCAGCCAAGTGTGGTCCGTAGCTAGCGGGTACGAGCAGTACTTC. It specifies CASSQVWSVASGYEQYF.

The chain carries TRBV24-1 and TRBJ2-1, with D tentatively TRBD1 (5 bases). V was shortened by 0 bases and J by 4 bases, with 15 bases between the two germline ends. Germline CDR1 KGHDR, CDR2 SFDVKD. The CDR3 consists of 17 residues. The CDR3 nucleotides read TGTGCCACCAGTGATTTGCATCCCAGGGCAATTTACAATGAGCAGTTCTTC. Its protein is CATSDLHPRAIYNEQFF.

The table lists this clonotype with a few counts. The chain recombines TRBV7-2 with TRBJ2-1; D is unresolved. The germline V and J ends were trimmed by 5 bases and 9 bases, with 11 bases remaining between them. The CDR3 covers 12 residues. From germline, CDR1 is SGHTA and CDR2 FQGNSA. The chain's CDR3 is CASSRAPIEQFF. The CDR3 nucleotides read TGTGCCAGCAGCCGGGCCCCAATTGAGCAGTTCTTC. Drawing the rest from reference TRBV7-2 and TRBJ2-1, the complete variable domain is GAGVSQSPSNKVTEKGKDVELRCDPISGHTALYWYRQSLGQGLEFLIYFQGNSAPDKSGLPSDRFSAERTGGSVSTLTIQRTQQEDSAVYLCASSRAPIEQFFGPGTRLTVL.